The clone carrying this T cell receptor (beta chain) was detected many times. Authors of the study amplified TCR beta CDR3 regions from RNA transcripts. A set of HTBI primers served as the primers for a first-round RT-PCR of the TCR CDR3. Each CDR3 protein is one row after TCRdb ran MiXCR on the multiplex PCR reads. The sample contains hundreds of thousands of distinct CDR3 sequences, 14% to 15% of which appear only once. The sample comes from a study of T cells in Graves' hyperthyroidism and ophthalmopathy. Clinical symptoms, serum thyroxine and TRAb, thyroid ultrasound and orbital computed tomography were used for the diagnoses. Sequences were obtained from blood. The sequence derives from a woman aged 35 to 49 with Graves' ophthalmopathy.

In DNA form, the CDR3 reads TGTGCCAGCAGTTTAGGGGTCGCCTACACCTTC. Amino acid sequence: CASSLGVAYTF. The chain joins TRBV12-3 or TRBV12-4 to TRBJ1-2; D is uncertain. V shed 1 base and J shed 10 bases, with 7 bases lying between them. The CDR3 loop spans 11 amino acids.